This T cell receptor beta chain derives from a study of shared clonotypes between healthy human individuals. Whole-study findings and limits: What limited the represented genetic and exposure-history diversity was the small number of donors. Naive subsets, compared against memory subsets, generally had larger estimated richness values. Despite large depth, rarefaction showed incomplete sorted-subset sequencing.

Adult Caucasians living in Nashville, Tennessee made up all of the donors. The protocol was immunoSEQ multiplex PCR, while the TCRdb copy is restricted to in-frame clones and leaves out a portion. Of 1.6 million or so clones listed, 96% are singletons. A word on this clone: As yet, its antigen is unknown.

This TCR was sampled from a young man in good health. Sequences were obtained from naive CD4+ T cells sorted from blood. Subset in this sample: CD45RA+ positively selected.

CDR3 loop: CASSQDGLTSGGYTF. The CDR3 bases are TGCGCCAGCAGCCAAGATGGACTGACTTCGGGAGGCTACACCTTC. This chain uses TRBV4-1 with TRBJ1-2; D gene ambiguous. The germline gives CDR1 MGHRA, CDR2 YSYEKL. The CDR3 length is 15 residues. Trimming removed 0 bases at V and 8 bases at J, with 16 bases between.